This passage covers 32 T cell receptor beta chains from one sample sequenced in a study of T cells in Graves' hyperthyroidism and ophthalmopathy. RNA transcripts yielded amplified TCR beta CDR3 regions. With the HTBI primer set, the TCR CDR3 went through a first round of RT-PCR. Each CDR3 protein is one row after TCRdb ran MiXCR on the multiplex PCR reads. The sample shows 600,000 to 700,000 distinct CDR3 sequences, 45% of them seen only once. Sequenced sample: peripheral blood or thyroid tissue (not recorded which). The receptor set was obtained from an adult man with Graves' disease, either hyperthyroidism or ophthalmopathy (not recorded which).

This sequence joins TRBV20-1 and TRBJ2-5, with a weak D call TRBD2 (5 bases). The CDR3 has 17 amino acids. The V gene's germline CDR1 is DFQATT and CDR2 SNEGSKA (reference sequence). Trimming stripped 3 bases from V and 4 bases from J, with 24 bases between. In nucleotides, the CDR3 is TGCAGTGCTAGTTCCCAGATGAGGGCTACTGAATTAGAGACCCAGTACTTC. This gives the protein CSASSQMRATELETQYF.

This clonotype was observed at least ten times. The chain carries TRBV7-9 and TRBJ1-2; D perhaps matches TRBD1 (5 bases). The ends were cut back, 7 bases at V and 6 bases at J, with 18 bases in the middle. The CDR3 consists of 14 residues. CDR1 is SEHNR and CDR2 is FQNEAQ in the germline V gene (reference sequence). This CDR3 is CASTERGGLNGYTF. The CDR3 DNA follows: TGTGCCAGCACGGAGAGGGGCGGCCTTAATGGCTACACCTTC.

This clonotype has ten or more counts. This rearrangement joins TRBV25-1 to TRBJ1-1, with unresolved D. This CDR3 has 11 amino acids. Germline V gene sequence: CDR1 MGHDK, CDR2 SYGVNS. The ends were cut back, 5 bases at V and 6 bases at J, with 7 bases in the middle. This CDR3 is CASSSKAEAFF. The CDR3 DNA sequence: TGTGCCAGCAGTTCCAAGGCTGAAGCTTTCTTT.

V usage is TRBV7-2 and J usage is TRBJ2-5; 9 nucleotides align to TRBD2. There are 15 residues in the CDR3. The germline CDR1 and CDR2 sequences are SGHTA and FQGNSA. V dropped 5 bases and J dropped 2; count of bases not matched to a gene: 6. DNA for the CDR3: TGTGCCAGCAGCGGGGGACTAGCTTCACAAGAGACCCAGTACTTC. This gives the protein CASSGGLASQETQYF.

In this sample, this clonotype turned up many times. The chain uses TRBV15 and TRBJ1-1; no firm D call. Trimming removed 0 bases at V and 1 base at J, with 0 bases between. The germline CDR1 and CDR2 sequences are LNHNV and YYDKDF (reference sequence). This CDR3 has 12 amino acids. The CDR3 DNA follows: TGTGCCACCAGCAGAGAGAACACTGAAGCTTTCTTT. This encodes CATSRENTEAFF.

This clonotype was seen more than once but under ten times. V gene TRBV19 combines with J gene TRBJ2-5, with D perhaps assigned TRBD1 or TRBD2 (6 bases each). The germline V gene has CDR1 LNHDA and CDR2 SQIVND (reference sequence). Trimming took 1 base from V and 1 from J, leaving 13 bases between them. The CDR3 has 16 amino acids. The CDR3 here is CASSIGGLASQETQYF. In DNA, the CDR3 is TGTGCCAGTAGTATAGGGGGGCTAGCGAGCCAAGAGACCCAGTACTTC.

This chain uses TRBV6-5 with TRBJ2-5; the match to TRBD1 covers 8 bases. The CDR3 runs to 12 residues. The junction had 1 base not matched to a gene; V was cut back by 7 bases and J by 3 bases. The V gene's germline CDR1 is MNHEY and CDR2 SVGAGI. The DNA of the CDR3 is TGTGCCAGCACGACAGGGGAAGAGACCCAGTACTTC. Its protein product is CASTTGEETQYF.

The J gene is TRBJ2-6, the V gene TRBV15; 11 nucleotides agree with TRBD1. The J segment lost 0 bases and the V segment lost 3 bases, leaving 1 base of the junction unmatched. This CDR3 contains 17 residues. Germline values: CDR1 LNHNV, CDR2 YYDKDF (reference sequence). Here the CDR3 reads CATSSGTGGSGANVLTF. The CDR3 nucleotides read TGTGCCACCAGCAGTGGGACAGGGGGCTCTGGGGCCAACGTCCTGACTTTC.

In its sample, this clonotype was seen a few times. V and J are TRBV20-1 and TRBJ2-7, with 7 positions matching TRBD1. V trimming: 2 bases; J trimming: 2 bases; junction bases outside the gene matches: 6. CDR1 and CDR2 from the germline V gene are DFQATT and SNEGSKA (reference sequence). The CDR3 contains 14 residues. CDR3 DNA sequence: TGCAGTGCTAGACAGGACAGGACCCCCTACGAGCAGTACTTC. Translating gives CSARQDRTPYEQYF.

The rearrangement joins TRBV10-3 to TRBJ1-5; no clear D gene. From germline, CDR1 is ENHRY and CDR2 SYGVKD. Trimming stripped 7 bases from V and 6 bases from J, with 13 bases between. The CDR3 sequence is 13 residues long. CDR3 DNA: TGTGCCATCACCCGAGAGGCAGGTCAGCCCCAGCATTTT. It yields the protein CAITREAGQPQHF.

The gene calls are TRBV20-1 and TRBJ2-7, with 11 bases lining up with TRBD2. From germline, CDR1 is DFQATT and CDR2 SNEGSKA (reference sequence). Trimming removed 2 bases from V and 2 bases from J; junction bases left unmatched: 8. The CDR3 extends over 16 amino acids. CDR3 nucleotides: TGCAGTGCTAGACCCGGGACTAGCGGAAGGACCTACGAGCAGTACTTC. This gives the protein CSARPGTSGRTYEQYF.

This clonotype was detected only a few times. This chain uses TRBV20-1 with TRBJ1-1; maybe TRBD1 (6 bases). The CDR3 consists of 13 residues. CDR1 is DFQATT, CDR2 SNEGSKA, per germline (reference sequence). Trimming stripped 3 bases from V and 1 base from J, with 9 bases between. CDR3 protein: CSARGGANTEAFF. CDR3 DNA: TGCAGTGCTAGGGGGGGGGCGAACACTGAAGCTTTCTTT.

This chain links TRBV7-8 with TRBJ2-2; TRBD1 aligns across 8 bases. Germline CDR1 SGHVS, CDR2 FQNEAQ. The CDR3 has 15 residues. Germline trimming cut 1 base from V and 7 bases from J; bases unmatched to any gene: 5. CDR3 region: CASSLVQGAGGELFF. The CDR3 DNA sequence: TGTGCCAGCAGCTTAGTCCAGGGGGCCGGCGGGGAGCTGTTTTTT.

For this clonotype: At one boundary the junction diverges from the germline segment, which might be a read error. The chain is built from TRBV24-1 and TRBJ2-5; D might be TRBD1 or TRBD2, each matching 5 bases. Germline CDR1 is KGHDR and CDR2 is SFDVKD. This CDR3 is 17 amino acids long. The CDR3 nucleotides are TGTGCCATCAGTGATCCTGGGGGAGTGATGGCCGAAGAGACCCAGTACTTC. The encoded protein is CAISDPGGVMAEETQYF.

Comments on this clonotype: A much bigger clone sits one base away, suggesting this may be a read error. The chain is built from TRBV7-7 and TRBJ2-7; 8 nucleotides agree with TRBD1. The CDR3 totals 15 residues. CDR1 SSHAT and CDR2 FNYEAQ come from the germline V gene (reference sequence). This CDR3 reads CASSTSQGDSYEQCF. The CDR3 bases are TGTGCTAGCAGCACATCACAGGGGGACTCCTACGAGCAGTGCTTC.

The genes are TRBV7-2 and TRBJ1-2; D may be TRBD1 (6 bases). The CDR3 is made up of 15 amino acids. The germline gives CDR1 SGHTA, CDR2 FQGNSA. Trimming removed 6 bases from V and 8 bases from J, with 22 bases in between. CDR3 in amino acids: CASSLFPEGGRGYTF. The CDR3 DNA reads as TGTGCCAGCAGTTTGTTTCCGGAGGGGGGGCGCGGCTACACCTTC.

This chain joins TRBV5-1 and TRBJ2-5; D is possibly TRBD1 (6 bases). This CDR3 is 15 amino acids long. Trimming removed 1 base from V and 2 bases from J, with 12 bases in between. The germline gives CDR1 SGHRS, CDR2 YFSETQ. This chain's CDR3 is CASSLYSGQQETQYF. The CDR3 nucleotides are TGCGCCAGCAGCTTGTACTCGGGACAACAAGAGACCCAGTACTTC. The entire variable domain, with the rest obtained from reference TRBV5-1 and TRBJ2-5, is as follows: KAGVTQTPRYLIKTRGQQVTLSCSPISGHRSVSWYQQTPGQGLQFLFEYFSETQRNKGNFPGRFSGRQFSNSRSEMNVSTLELGDSALYLCASSLYSGQQETQYFGPGTRLLVL.

This clonotype was counted many times. The chain couples TRBV29-1 to TRBJ1-1; no clear D gene. V lost 7 bases to trimming and J lost 4 bases, with 10 bases between them. The length of the CDR3 is 11 residues. Germline-derived CDR1 and CDR2 are SQVTM and ANQGSEA. The CDR3 loop reads CSARDLTEAFF. Written as DNA, the CDR3 is TGCAGCGCGAGGGATCTCACTGAAGCTTTCTTT.

In its sample, this clonotype was seen many times. The chain combines TRBV7-8 with TRBJ1-6, with 8 bases that match TRBD1. The CDR3 sequence is 15 residues long. With 1 base clipped from V and 9 bases from J, the junction kept 5 bases outside the gene matches. Germline V lookup: CDR1 SGHVS, CDR2 FQNEAQ. The CDR3 spells CASSLGQGAISPLHF. DNA of the CDR3: TGTGCCAGCAGCTTAGGCCAGGGGGCCATTTCACCCCTCCACTTT.

The chain is built from TRBV12-3 or TRBV12-4 and TRBJ1-5, with 7 bases fitting TRBD1. Trimming removed 6 bases from V and 7 bases from J; junction bases left unmatched: 12. This CDR3 has 15 residues. The CDR3 loop reads CASSRRQGESQPQHF. CDR3 bases: TGTGCCAGCAGCCGAAGACAGGGAGAAAGCCAGCCCCAGCATTTT.

This clonotype was detected only a few times. The J gene is TRBJ1-1, the V gene TRBV20-1; TRBD1 might be the D (5 bases). The V end was cut by 0 bases, the J end by 1 base, with 12 bases between. Germline V gene lookup returns CDR1 DFQATT and CDR2 SNEGSKA (reference sequence). The CDR3 loop spans 15 amino acids. As DNA, the CDR3 is TGCAGTGCTAGAGACGAGGACGGGGGGAACACTGAAGCTTTCTTT. The encoded protein is CSARDEDGGNTEAFF.

This rearrangement joins TRBV2 to TRBJ1-5, with 7 bases that match TRBD1. V gave up 6 bases and J gave up 3 bases; unmatched junction bases: 8. There are 15 residues in the CDR3. Germline assignment: CDR1 SNHLY and CDR2 FYNNEI. CDR3 DNA: TGTGCCAGCAGGCTTTTCACAGGGGCCAATCAGCCCCAGCATTTT. Translating it yields CASRLFTGANQPQHF.

This clonotype was picked up a small number of times. V gene TRBV20-1 combines with J gene TRBJ1-6; D may be TRBD1 (5 bases). The CDR3 is 15 residues long. V lost 3 bases, J lost 6 bases, and 15 bases lay in between. Germline lookup yields CDR1 DFQATT and CDR2 SNEGSKA (reference sequence). For the CDR3, the DNA is TGCAGTGCTAGGGAAAGGGGAATCGGTAATTCACCCCTCCACTTT. The encoded protein is CSARERGIGNSPLHF.

Remarks on this clonotype: A much larger clone differs from this one at a single base, so this may be a read error. This chain links TRBV7-9 with TRBJ1-1; 7 bases are shared with TRBD1. This CDR3 region has 15 residues. CDR1 and CDR2 from the germline V gene are SEHNR and FQNEAQ (reference sequence). J was trimmed by 5 bases and V by 5 bases; bases with no gene match: 11. CDR3 sequence reads: CASSPDTGVATEAFF. The CDR3 region has the DNA TGTGCCAGCAGCCCTGATACAGGGGTTGCAACTGAAGCTTTCTTT.

A few counts support this clonotype. The gene calls are TRBV7-8 and TRBJ1-5; possible D gene TRBD1, 6 bases. Trimming pared 5 bases from V and 6 bases from J, leaving 11 bases between. The V gene's germline CDR1 is SGHVS and CDR2 FQNEAQ. CDR3 length equals 13 residues. The CDR3 reads CASSRDMGQPQHF. CDR3 in DNA: TGTGCCAGCAGCCGGGACATGGGTCAGCCCCAGCATTTT.

This clonotype has more than one count but fewer than ten. The chain is built from TRBV7-8 and TRBJ1-2, with D unclear. The CDR3 is made up of 14 amino acids. V lost 1 base, J lost 4 bases, and 10 bases lay in between. Germline lookup yields CDR1 SGHVS and CDR2 FQNEAQ. The CDR3 protein is CASSLVPVGYGYTF. For the CDR3, the DNA is TGTGCCAGCAGCTTAGTTCCGGTGGGCTATGGCTACACCTTC.

The chain uses TRBV20-1 and TRBJ2-5; 9 nucleotides agree with TRBD1. V dropped 5 bases and J dropped 0; count of bases not matched to a gene: 7. The CDR3 sequence is 15 residues long. The germline CDR1 and CDR2 sequences are DFQATT and SNEGSKA (reference sequence). CDR3 nucleotide sequence: TGCAGTGCTTCATCCGGGACAGGGCACCAAGAGACCCAGTACTTC. This gives the protein CSASSGTGHQETQYF.

Many counts were recorded for this clonotype. V usage is TRBV7-3 and J usage is TRBJ1-1, with D maybe TRBD1 (5 bases). Trimming took 0 bases from V and 0 from J, leaving 14 bases between them. This CDR3 comprises 17 residues. Germline CDR1 SGHTA, CDR2 FQGTGA. CDR3 sequence: CASSLTPLGEVNTEAFF. CDR3 DNA sequence: TGTGCCAGCAGCTTAACGCCATTAGGGGAGGTGAACACTGAAGCTTTCTTT.

This clonotype occurred many times. The chain links TRBV29-1 to TRBJ2-2; D may be TRBD1 (5 bases). There are 14 residues in the CDR3. Germline CDR1 SQVTM, CDR2 ANQGSEA. The V end was cut by 3 bases, the J end by 0 bases, with 8 bases between. The CDR3 loop reads CSVDPRANTGELFF. Here the CDR3 DNA reads TGCAGCGTTGACCCCAGGGCGAACACCGGGGAGCTGTTTTTT.

A note on this clonotype: The junction departs from the called germline gene at one end, perhaps through a read error. V gene TRBV7-3 combines with J gene TRBJ2-7, with TRBD1 identical over 7 bases. Germline V CDR1 and CDR2: SGHTA, FQGTGA. The CDR3 is 18 residues long. In nucleotides, the CDR3 is TGCGCCAGCAGCCAATTTGGCGACGTAGCCAGGGGGACCTACGAGCAGTACTTC. Protein sequence: CASSQFGDVARGTYEQYF.

This clonotype was observed at least ten times. J is TRBJ1-1 and V is TRBV14; 7 nucleotides line up with TRBD1. Germline values: CDR1 SGHDN, CDR2 FVKESK. This CDR3 contains 14 residues. After removal of 0 bases from V and 6 bases from J, the junction contained 4 bases not matched to a gene. CDR3 protein: CASSQDYGTAEAFF. In DNA form, the CDR3 reads TGTGCCAGCAGCCAAGATTACGGGACAGCTGAAGCTTTCTTT.

This clonotype was counted many times. The chain is built from TRBV2 and TRBJ1-2; TRBD1 might be the D (5 bases). Trimming stripped 1 base from V and 4 bases from J, with 10 bases between. The germline gives CDR1 SNHLY, CDR2 FYNNEI. The CDR3 loop spans 14 amino acids. The CDR3 DNA sequence: TGTGCCAGCAGTGAAGTGGACAAATCCTATGGCTACACCTTC. This encodes CASSEVDKSYGYTF. The whole variable domain, filled in from reference TRBV2 and TRBJ1-2, reads EPEVTQTPSHQVTQMGQEVILRCVPISNHLYFYWYRQILGQKVEFLVSFYNNEISEKSEIFDDQFSVERPDGSNFTLKIRSTKLEDSAMYFCASSEVDKSYGYTFGSGTRLTVV.